A selection of T cell receptor beta chains follows, all from one sample in a study of cytomegalovirus exposure and HLA in healthy donors. TCRdb keeps only in-frame clones here, not all; method: immunoSEQ multiplex PCR. The sample lists 150,000 to 200,000 clones; roughly 74% were seen once. The source material was PBMCs. The receptors derive from a woman aged 25 to 39 in good health and CMV-seropositive. Each CDR3 is given with its conserved first and last residue. A D gene is named only where the DNA matches it firmly. Size is stated for part of the rows, as once, few or many counts, or as a class when the clone is expanded.

- | - | TRBJ2-1 | TRBV27 | TGTGCCAGCAGTCCGACCCATGACAGCACCAATGAGCAGTTCTTC | CASSPTHDSTNEQFF
TRBD1 | - | TRBJ2-1 | TRBV25-1 | TGTGCCAGCAGTCCCCGGGACAGGGGGCGGTTTATCAATGAGCAGTTCTTC | CASSPRDRGRFINEQFF
TRBD1 | - | TRBJ2-7 | TRBV9 | TGTGCCAGCAGCCCTAGTGGACAGGGGTTGTACGAGCAGTACTTC | CASSPSGQGLYEQYF
- | - | TRBJ2-2 | TRBV5-1 | TGCGCCAGCAGCACCGAGACAGCGGGCGGGGAGCTGTTTTTT | CASSTETAGGELFF
- | once | TRBJ1-1 | TRBV2 | TGTGCCAGCAGTGAAGTCTTACGCACGGTTAACACTGAAGCTTTCTTT | CASSEVLRTVNTEAFF
TRBD2 | few | TRBJ2-1 | TRBV10-3 | TGTGCCATCAGTGGGCCTAGCGGGACGATAGGCAATGAGCAGTTCTTC | CAISGPSGTIGNEQFF
- | - | TRBJ2-1 | TRBV9 | TGTGCCAGCAGCGATGAGGGTCTTTACAATGAGCAGTTCTTC | CASSDEGLYNEQFF
TRBD1 | - | TRBJ1-4 | TRBV5-8 | TGTGCCAGCAGCATCGGACAGGGACTTAATGAAAAACTGTTTTTT | CASSIGQGLNEKLFF
TRBD2 | - | TRBJ2-1 | TRBV18 | TGTGCCAGCTCACCTTTGGGACTAGCGGGGTATAATGAGCAGTTCTTC | CASSPLGLAGYNEQFF
- | - | TRBJ2-5 | TRBV5-1 | TGCGCCAGCACTCTCCGGGAGAGGGGTCAGACCCAGTACTTC | CASTLRERGQTQYF
- | - | TRBJ1-2 | TRBV28 | TGTGCCAGCAGGGGGACACAAGTCTATGGCTACACCTTC | CASRGTQVYGYTF
- | - | TRBJ1-5 | TRBV12-5 | TGTGCTAGTGTGGAGGGCAATCAGCCCCAGCATTTT | CASVEGNQPQHF
TRBD1 | - | TRBJ1-1 | TRBV4-1 | TGCGCCAGCAGCTGGGGACAGGGTATGGGAGGCACTGAAGCTTTCTTT | CASSWGQGMGGTEAFF
TRBD1 | - | TRBJ2-6 | TRBV27 | TGTGCCAGCAGTTTAGTGGGGACAGAATCTGGGGCCAACGTCCTGACTTTC | CASSLVGTESGANVLTF
TRBD1 | once | TRBJ1-2 | TRBV27 | TGTGCCAGCACAAAATATCGCACAGGGGTTGGCTATGGCTACACCTTC | CASTKYRTGVGYGYTF
TRBD2 | - | TRBJ2-1 | TRBV6-1 | TGTGCCAGCAGTCGGACTAGCGGGAGGGCCCCTGAGCAGTTCTTC | CASSRTSGRAPEQFF
- | - | TRBJ2-7 | TRBV27 | TGTGCCAGCAGTTGGTCGACCTCCCGGGACAAGGTCTTCGAGCAGTACTTC | CASSWSTSRDKVFEQYF
- | - | TRBJ2-7 | TRBV7-9 | TGTGCCAGCAGCGTCACCCGGAGCCCTTCTGTCTACGAGCAGTACTTC | CASSVTRSPSVYEQYF
TRBD1 | few | TRBJ1-5 | TRBV19 | TGTGCCAGTAGCACGGACAGGGCCAATCAGCCCCAGCATTTT | CASSTDRANQPQHF
- | - | TRBJ2-3 | TRBV28 | TGTGCCAGCAGACCCGACGGGGATACGCAGTATTTT | CASRPDGDTQYF
- | once | TRBJ1-3 | TRBV2 | TGTGCCAGCAGTCCACGTTTCCCGAACAGGTCTGGAAACACCATATATTTT | CASSPRFPNRSGNTIYF
TRBD1 | - | TRBJ2-2 | TRBV29-1 | TGCAGCGTTGGGACAGGGGTCACCGGGGAGCTGTTTTTT | CSVGTGVTGELFF
- | - | TRBJ2-1 | TRBV7-2 | TGTGCCAGCAGCCCCCGAGAGTCGGGCAATGAGCAGTTCTTC | CASSPRESGNEQFF
- | few | TRBJ1-4 | TRBV4-2 | TGTGCCAGCAGCCAAGATTGGTCAGGGGATGAAAAACTGTTTTTT | CASSQDWSGDEKLFF
- | - | TRBJ2-7 | TRBV25-1 | TGTGCCAGCAGTGGACTAACCTACGAGCAGTACTTC | CASSGLTYEQYF
- | - | TRBJ1-4 | TRBV23-1 | TGCGCCAGCAGTCAACCCCATTCTGAGCTCGATGAAAAACTGTTTTTT | CASSQPHSELDEKLFF
- | - | TRBJ2-1 | TRBV7-6 | TGTGCCAGCAGCTTAGGCGGAGGAGATTACAATGAGCAGTTCTTC | CASSLGGGDYNEQFF
- | - | TRBJ1-1 | TRBV29-1 | TGCAGCGTTGAAGGAGTGAGGGGAGGTGGGTACACTGAAGCTTTCTTT | CSVEGVRGGGYTEAFF